Included here is one T cell receptor (beta chain) sequence, with context. The antigen is not known. Next came a second PCR, run for roughly 6 to 11 cycles, which used a sample-barcoded 5' primer along with a J-beta primer mix. Samples each returned at least 3 million CDR3-containing paired-end reads. TCRdb passed the 5' RACE reads through MiXCR, listing each CDR3 protein once. The table includes over 1,500,000 distinct CDR3 sequences, 35% to 50% detected once. The germline gives CDR1 SGHVS, CDR2 FQNEAQ. This CDR3 contains 18 residues. Trimming at V came to 4 bases and at J to 0 bases, leaving 10 bases not matched to a gene. The data are from a study of blood T cells in healthy people across ages. Overall study findings and caveats: In long-lived donors, naive CD4+ cell counts and diversity exceeded those of aged donors.

This chain connects TRBV7-8 to TRBJ2-5; TRBD2 matches at 11 bases. This receptor was identified in a human donor in good health. Input material: blood. The CDR3 DNA follows: TGTGCCAGCAGCTCACTAGCGGGGGACGTTCAGGACCAAGAGACCCAGTACTTC. This encodes CASSSLAGDVQDQETQYF. The variable domain in full, with the rest retrieved from reference TRBV7-8 and TRBJ2-5, is GAGVSQSPRYKVAKRGQDVALRCDPISGHVSLFWYQQALGQGPEFLTYFQNEAQLDKSGLPSDRFFAERPEGSVSTLKIQRTQQEDSAVYLCASSSLAGDVQDQETQYFGPGTRLLVL.